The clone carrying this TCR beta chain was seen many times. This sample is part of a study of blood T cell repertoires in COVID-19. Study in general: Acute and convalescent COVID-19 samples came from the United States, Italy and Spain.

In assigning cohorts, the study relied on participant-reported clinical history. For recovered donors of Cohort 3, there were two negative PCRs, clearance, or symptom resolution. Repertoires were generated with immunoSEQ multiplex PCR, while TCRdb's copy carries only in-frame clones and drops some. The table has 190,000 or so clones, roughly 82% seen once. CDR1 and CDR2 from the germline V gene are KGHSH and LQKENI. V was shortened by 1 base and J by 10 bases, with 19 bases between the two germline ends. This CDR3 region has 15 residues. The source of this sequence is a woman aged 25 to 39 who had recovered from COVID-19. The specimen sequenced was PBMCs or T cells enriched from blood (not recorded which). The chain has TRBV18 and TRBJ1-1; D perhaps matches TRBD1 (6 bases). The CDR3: CASSPRGPLDRRAFF. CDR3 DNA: TGTGCCAGCTCACCACGGGGGCCTTTGGATCGTAGAGCTTTCTTT.